A selection of T cell receptor beta chains follows, all from one sample in a study of T cell responses to AZD1222 COVID-19 vaccine. TCRdb's copy holds only in-frame clones and misses some; the assay was immunoSEQ multiplex PCR. The data hold tens of thousands of clones, with roughly nine tenths observed a single time. The sequences come from peripheral blood, collected on day 0 of AZD1222 vaccination. The receptors were gathered from an adult in good health. CDR3s include the opening cysteine and the closing phenylalanine or tryptophan.

V gene,CDR3 length,CDR3 protein
TRBV9,15,CASSDPGTSGTEAFF
TRBV6-5,12,CASRIEGGELFF
TRBV19,13,CASRRGRNQPQHF
TRBV2,13,CASSEDTYQPQHF
TRBV25-1,14,CASSVPGGNYGYTF
TRBV7-2,13,CASSLEISYEQYF
TRBV2,11,CASSESGELFF
TRBV7-3,15,CASSLSANPGNTIYF
TRBV6-6,16,CASSSGGGLITGELFF
TRBV4-3,12,CASSQDREKLFF
TRBV28,14,CASSSAGTQETQYF
TRBV30,15,CAWREGGQDTQPQHF
TRBV5-5,14,CASSLGQAGTEAFF
TRBV19,13,CASGDRDSRGYTF
TRBV3-1/TRBV3-2,14,CASSQEPREGEQFF
TRBV11-1,14,CASRPFPTLTEAFF
TRBV29-1,13,CSVRPDTNEKLFF
TRBV13,15,CASSLDPRNTGELFF
TRBV18,16,CASSPQVTGTDSPLHF
TRBV5-1,16,CASSLAGTPAMEKLFF
TRBV11-3,13,CASSSGLANEQFF
TRBV2,13,CASKGQQNTEAFF
TRBV20-1,15,CSASVGLTGANVLTF
TRBV19,15,CASSQSALISETQYF
TRBV2,13,CASRRDRVNEQFF